This T cell receptor beta chain is from a study of T-cell memory formation after mild COVID-19. From the 5' RACE reads, TCRdb called clonotypes with MiXCR, one entry per CDR3 protein. The sample consists of 300,000 to 400,000 distinct CDR3 sequences, roughly 13% of them appearing once. This CDR3 is 14 amino acids long. The germline gives CDR1 SEHNR, CDR2 FQNEAQ (reference sequence). Trimming took 4 bases from V and 4 from J; bases not matched to a gene: 5. The TCR comes from a man between 18 and 29 years old who had mild COVID-19 (a few samples of this study predate the infection). Cell type and time point are not known. V is TRBV7-9 and J is TRBJ1-1; 8 bases are a match to TRBD1. Sequenced input: PBMCs or a T cell subset sorted from them (not recorded which). The CDR3 is CASSWGQERTEAFF. The CDR3 DNA sequence: TGTGCCAGCAGCTGGGGACAGGAGCGCACTGAAGCTTTCTTT.